The present T cell receptor (beta chain) was sequenced within a study of OX40 agonist ivuxolimab in advanced cancers. Study-wide context: Participants, around 80% male, averaged 60 years of age, ranging from about 20 to 80. People who had prior anti-PD-1, anti-PD-L1 or anti-CTLA-4 therapy could take part, and less than 50% had some.

Study-wide points: CD8+ T cells averaged more expanded clones than CD4+. CD4+ and CD8+ blood T cells expanded clonally by week 6 at 0.1 to 3.0 mg/kg.

Regarding this clone: The target antigen is unknown.

The CDR3 contains 14 residues. The germline V gene encodes CDR1 MNHEY and CDR2 SMNVEV (reference sequence). V lost 3 bases to trimming and J lost 8 bases, with 16 bases between them. Profiled with immunoSEQ multiplex PCR; TCRdb holds only in-frame clones, not every one. Of 65,000 to 70,000 clones listed, approximately 90% are singletons. The receptor's source is an adult with an advanced solid tumor such as melanoma, head and neck, liver or kidney cancer. Material: CD4+ or CD8+ T cells sorted from blood, obtained in a trial of the OX40 agonist ivuxolimab. The chain is built from TRBV27 and TRBJ1-2; D unclear. The CDR3 coding sequence is TGTGCCAGCAGTTTCTTGGACTCCCGAGGCGGCTACACCTTC. Protein sequence: CASSFLDSRGGYTF.